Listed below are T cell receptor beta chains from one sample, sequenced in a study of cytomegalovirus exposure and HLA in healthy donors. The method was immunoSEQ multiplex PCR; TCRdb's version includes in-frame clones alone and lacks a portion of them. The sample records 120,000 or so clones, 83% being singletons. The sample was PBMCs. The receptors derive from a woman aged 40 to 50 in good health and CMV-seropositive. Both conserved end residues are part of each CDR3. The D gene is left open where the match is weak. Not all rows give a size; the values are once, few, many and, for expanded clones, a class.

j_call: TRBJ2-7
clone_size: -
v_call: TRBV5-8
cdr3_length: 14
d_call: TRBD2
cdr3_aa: CASSLSGKSSEQYF
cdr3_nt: TGTGCCAGCAGTCTTAGCGGGAAATCCAGCGAGCAGTACTTC

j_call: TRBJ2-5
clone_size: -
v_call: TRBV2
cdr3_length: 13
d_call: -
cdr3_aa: CASVTVGGETQYF
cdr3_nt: TGTGCCAGCGTTACAGTGGGAGGAGAGACCCAGTACTTC

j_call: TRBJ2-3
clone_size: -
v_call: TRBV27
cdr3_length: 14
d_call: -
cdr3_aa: CASSFTTGTDTQYF
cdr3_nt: TGTGCCAGCAGTTTCACGACAGGCACAGATACGCAGTATTTT

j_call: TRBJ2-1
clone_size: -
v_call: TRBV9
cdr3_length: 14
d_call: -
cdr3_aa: CASSVTSTSSDTFF
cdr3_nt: TGTGCCAGCAGCGTAACCTCAACTAGCTCGGACACGTTCTTC

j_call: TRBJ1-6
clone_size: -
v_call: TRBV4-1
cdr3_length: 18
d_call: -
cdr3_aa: CASSQSNPGSSYNSPLHF
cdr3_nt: TGCGCCAGCAGCCAATCCAACCCGGGAAGCTCCTATAATTCACCCCTCCACTTT

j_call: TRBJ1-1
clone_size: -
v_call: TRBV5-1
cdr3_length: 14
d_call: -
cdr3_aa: CASSLRGDGTEAFF
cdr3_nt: TGCGCCAGCAGCTTGCGGGGGGATGGCACTGAAGCTTTCTTT

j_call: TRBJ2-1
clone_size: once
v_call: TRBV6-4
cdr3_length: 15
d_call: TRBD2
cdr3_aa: CASSDGVAGFGEQFF
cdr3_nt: TGTGCCAGCAGTGACGGGGTAGCGGGATTTGGTGAGCAGTTCTTC

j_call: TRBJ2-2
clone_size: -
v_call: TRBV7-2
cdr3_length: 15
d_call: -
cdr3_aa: CASSSKGGATGELFF
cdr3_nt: TGTGCCAGCAGCTCGAAAGGGGGAGCCACCGGGGAGCTGTTTTTT

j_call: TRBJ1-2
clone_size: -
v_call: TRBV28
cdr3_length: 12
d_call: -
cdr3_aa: CASRQQWGGYTF
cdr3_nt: TGTGCCAGCAGGCAACAATGGGGCGGCTACACCTTC

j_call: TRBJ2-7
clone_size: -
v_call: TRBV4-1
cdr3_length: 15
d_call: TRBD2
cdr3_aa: CASGETSGPTYEQYF
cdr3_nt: TGCGCCAGCGGCGAAACTAGCGGACCAACCTACGAGCAGTACTTC

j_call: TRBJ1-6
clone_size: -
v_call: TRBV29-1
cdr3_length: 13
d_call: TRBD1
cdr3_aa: CSVGDRGNSPLHF
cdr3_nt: TGCAGCGTTGGGGACAGGGGGAATTCACCCCTCCACTTT

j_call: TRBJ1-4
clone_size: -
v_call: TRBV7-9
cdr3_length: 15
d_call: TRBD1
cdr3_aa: CASSLTGGIDEKLFF
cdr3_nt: TGTGCCAGCAGCTTAACAGGGGGCATAGATGAAAAACTGTTTTTT

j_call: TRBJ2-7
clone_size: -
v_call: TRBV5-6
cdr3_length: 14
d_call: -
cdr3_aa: CASSLAGSLGEQYF
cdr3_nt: TGTGCCAGCAGCTTGGCCGGGAGCCTGGGAGAGCAGTACTTC

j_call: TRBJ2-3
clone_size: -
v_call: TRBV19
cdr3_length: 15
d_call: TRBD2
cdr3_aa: CASRLVAGFTDTQYF
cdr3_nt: TGTGCCAGTAGGTTGGTAGCGGGGTTCACAGATACGCAGTATTTT

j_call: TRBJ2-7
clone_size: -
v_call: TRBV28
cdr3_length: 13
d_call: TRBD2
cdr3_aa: CASSLAAGYEQYF
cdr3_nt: TGTGCCAGCAGCCTAGCGGCGGGCTACGAGCAGTACTTC

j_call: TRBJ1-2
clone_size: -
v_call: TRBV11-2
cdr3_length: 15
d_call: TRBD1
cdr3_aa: CASSLTDRGAYGYTF
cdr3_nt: TGTGCCAGCAGCTTAACAGACAGGGGAGCCTATGGCTACACCTTC

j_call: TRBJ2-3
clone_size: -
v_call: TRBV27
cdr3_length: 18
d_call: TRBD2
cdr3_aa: CASSNDGPSGNFPDTQYF
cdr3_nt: TGTGCCAGCAGCAACGACGGGCCTAGCGGGAATTTTCCGGATACGCAGTATTTT

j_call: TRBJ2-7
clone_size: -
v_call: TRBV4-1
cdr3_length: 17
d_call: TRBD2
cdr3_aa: CASSPFRLAGGPGEQYF
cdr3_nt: TGCGCCAGCAGCCCCTTCAGACTAGCGGGAGGGCCGGGCGAGCAGTACTTC

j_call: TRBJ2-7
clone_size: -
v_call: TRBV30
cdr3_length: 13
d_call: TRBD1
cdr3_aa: CAWLGQPTYEQYF
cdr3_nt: TGTGCCTGGCTGGGACAGCCTACCTACGAGCAGTACTTC

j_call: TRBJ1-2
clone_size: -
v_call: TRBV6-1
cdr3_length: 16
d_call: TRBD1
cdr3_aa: CASSVGTGTGVYGYTF
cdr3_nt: TGTGCCAGCAGTGTAGGTACCGGGACAGGGGTCTATGGCTACACCTTC

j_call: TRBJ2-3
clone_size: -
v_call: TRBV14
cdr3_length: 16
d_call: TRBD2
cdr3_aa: CASSRGTSEFTDTQYF
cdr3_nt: TGTGCCAGCAGCCGGGGGACTAGCGAGTTCACAGATACGCAGTATTTT

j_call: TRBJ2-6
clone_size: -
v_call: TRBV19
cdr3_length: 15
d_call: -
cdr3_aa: CASGNRISGANVLTF
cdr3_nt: TGTGCCAGTGGAAACAGGATCTCTGGGGCCAACGTCCTGACTTTC

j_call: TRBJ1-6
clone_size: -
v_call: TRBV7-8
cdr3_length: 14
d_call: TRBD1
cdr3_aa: CASRLDRANSPLHF
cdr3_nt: TGTGCCAGCAGACTGGACAGGGCGAATTCACCCCTCCACTTT

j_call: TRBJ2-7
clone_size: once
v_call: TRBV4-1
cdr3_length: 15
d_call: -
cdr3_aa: CASSQDWVGGYEQYF
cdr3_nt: TGCGCCAGCAGCCAAGATTGGGTAGGGGGCTACGAGCAGTACTTC